The 25 T cell receptor beta chains below come from one sample, sequenced in a study of cytomegalovirus exposure and HLA in healthy donors. Researchers ran the PCR with 60 Vbeta and 13 Jbeta primers. Generated by immunoSEQ multiplex PCR, the TCRdb table keeps only in-frame clones and is missing some. The sample records about 120,000 clones, around three quarters being singletons. Sequences were obtained from PBMCs. Every receptor here comes from a woman aged 50 to 60 in good health and CMV-seronegative.

The DNA of the CDR3 is TGTGCCAGCAGTGACCCGGCGGGGGACAACACTGAAGCTTTCTTT. It codes for CASSDPAGDNTEAFF. The J gene is TRBJ1-1, the V gene TRBV6-1; D perhaps matches TRBD1 (5 bases). The germline V and J ends were trimmed by 3 bases and 2 bases, with 13 bases remaining between them. This CDR3 region has 15 residues. CDR1 and CDR2 from the germline V gene are MNHNS and SASEGT.

This sequence joins TRBV19 and TRBJ2-5; tentatively, D is TRBD2 (6 bases). Germline V gives CDR1 LNHDA, CDR2 SQIVND (reference sequence). Trimming pared 5 bases from V and 2 bases from J, leaving 15 bases between. The CDR3 extends over 15 amino acids. This chain's CDR3 is CASSAGTLMQETQYF. The CDR3 nucleotides are TGTGCCAGTAGTGCGGGGACTTTGATGCAAGAGACCCAGTACTTC.

The sample holds one count of this clone. This sequence joins TRBV5-4 and TRBJ2-5; D is unresolved. The J call may be wrong; the DNA end is better matched by TRBJ2-7. CDR3 size: 13 residues. The germline CDR1 and CDR2 sequences are SGHNT and YYREEE (reference sequence). As DNA, the CDR3 is TGTGCCAGCAGCTTGAATTCGGTCCTCGAGCAGTACTTC. This gives the protein CASSLNSVLEQYF.

The CDR3: CASSLTRGATEAFF. The DNA of the CDR3 is TGCGCCAGCAGCCTAACCAGGGGTGCCACTGAAGCTTTCTTT. This chain connects TRBV4-3 to TRBJ1-1; maybe TRBD1 (6 bases). Looked up from germline, CDR1 is LGHNA and CDR2 is YSLEER. CDR3 length: 14 amino acids. V lost 4 bases and J lost 4, with 13 bases in between.

This rearrangement joins TRBV4-3 to TRBJ2-1; no clear D. The V end was cut by 1 base, the J end by 0 bases, with 13 bases between. This CDR3 is 17 amino acids long. The germline CDR1 and CDR2 sequences are LGHNA and YSLEER. The CDR3 DNA follows: TGCGCCAGCAGCCAAGCTCACCTCAGTAACTCCTACAATGAGCAGTTCTTC. Amino acids: CASSQAHLSNSYNEQFF.

The genes are TRBV11-3 and TRBJ2-5, with 9 nucleotides matching TRBD2. V dropped 3 bases and J dropped 4; count of bases not matched to a gene: 6. The CDR3 totals 15 residues. The germline CDR1 and CDR2 sequences are SGHNT and YENEEA. The CDR3 region has the DNA TGTGCCAGCAGCTTCGGGCGGGAGGGCAGAGAGACCCAGTACTTC. This gives the protein CASSFGREGRETQYF.

V usage is TRBV7-3 and J usage is TRBJ1-1, with 7 bases matching TRBD1. V shed 6 bases and J 5 bases; nucleotides not matched to a gene: 6. Germline values: CDR1 SGHTA, CDR2 FQGTGA. The CDR3 totals 13 residues. CDR3 sequence: CASSRQGWTEAFF. CDR3 nucleotides: TGTGCCAGCAGTCGACAGGGATGGACTGAAGCTTTCTTT.

This chain joins TRBV7-2 and TRBJ2-2; 10 nucleotides align to TRBD2. The CDR3 is 16 amino acids. V lost 6 bases and J lost 1; bases outside the gene matches: 5. In germline, CDR1 is SGHTA, CDR2 FQGNSA. The CDR3 reads CASRGRTSGNTGELFF. CDR3 DNA: TGTGCCAGCAGGGGAAGGACTAGCGGGAACACCGGGGAGCTGTTTTTT.

The chain couples TRBV28 to TRBJ2-1, with TRBD2 matching over 7 bases. Germline CDR1 is MDHEN and CDR2 is SYDVKM. The junction had 4 bases not matched to a gene; V was cut back by 6 bases and J by 5 bases. The CDR3 length is 13 residues. The CDR3 here is CASRPAGNNEQFF. The DNA of the CDR3 is TGTGCCAGCAGGCCAGCGGGGAACAATGAGCAGTTCTTC.

The V gene is TRBV28, the J gene TRBJ1-2; D ambiguous. Germline assignment: CDR1 MDHEN and CDR2 SYDVKM. V lost 3 bases and J lost 5, with 13 bases in between. The CDR3 runs to 14 residues. CDR3: CASSFSHSSYGYTF. Here the CDR3 DNA reads TGTGCCAGCAGTTTCTCCCACAGTTCATATGGCTACACCTTC.

The chain links TRBV9 to TRBJ2-3, with TRBD2 matching over 10 bases. The CDR3 is made up of 16 amino acids. Trimming cost V 3 bases and J 2 bases; bases outside gene matches: 6. Looked up from germline, CDR1 is SGDLS and CDR2 is YYNGEE. CDR3 bases: TGTGCCAGCAGCGGTACTAGCGGGACCTTCACAGATACGCAGTATTTT. Translation: CASSGTSGTFTDTQYF.

This clone was picked up one time. The J gene is TRBJ1-1, the V gene TRBV6-1; D uncertain. V shed 10 bases and J shed 3 bases, with 15 bases lying between them. Per germline, CDR1 MNHNS and CDR2 SASEGT. The CDR3 contains 13 residues. The CDR3 nucleotides read TGTGCCACTGAACAGAGGGAGGACACTGAAGCTTTCTTT. It codes for CATEQREDTEAFF.

This clone was counted only a few times. This chain uses TRBV7-8 with TRBJ2-7; TRBD2 might be the D (6 bases). Trimming cost V 6 bases and J 2 bases, with 14 bases left between them. Germline CDR1 reads SGHVS; CDR2 reads FQNEAQ. The CDR3 totals 14 residues. CDR3 in amino acids: CASRGGRFTYEQYF. In DNA, the CDR3 is TGTGCCAGCAGGGGAGGACGGTTTACCTACGAGCAGTACTTC.

This chain uses TRBV30 with TRBJ1-1; weak D call: TRBD1 (6 bases). Germline CDR1 and CDR2: GTSNPN and SVGIG (reference sequence). Trimming shortened V by 3 bases and J by 3 bases, and 23 bases separated the two germline ends. CDR3 length: 17 residues. CDR3 region: CAWRLTGYFFTDTEAFF. CDR3 nucleotides: TGTGCCTGGAGACTGACAGGCTACTTTTTCACGGACACTGAAGCTTTCTTT. Using reference TRBV30 and TRBJ1-1 for the parts outside the CDR3, the full variable domain is SQTIHQWPATLVQPVGSPLSLECTVEGTSNPNLYWYRQAAGRGLQLLFYSVGIGQISSEVPQNLSASRPQDRQFILSSKKLLLSDSGFYLCAWRLTGYFFTDTEAFFGQGTRLTVV.

In its sample, this clone was seen once. V gene TRBV5-1 combines with J gene TRBJ2-1; D unresolved. Germline lookup yields CDR1 SGHRS and CDR2 YFSETQ. V lost 0 bases to trimming and J lost 3 bases, with 13 bases between them. This CDR3 comprises 16 residues. The CDR3: CASSLGLAVGYNEQFF. CDR3 DNA: TGCGCCAGCAGCTTGGGTTTGGCGGTCGGCTACAATGAGCAGTTCTTC.

The chain combines TRBV6-1 with TRBJ2-3, with TRBD1 identical over 9 bases. V was pared by 3 bases and J by 2 bases, with 9 bases of the junction left unmatched. Germline CDR1 is MNHNS and CDR2 is SASEGT. The CDR3 is 17 residues long. The CDR3 DNA reads TGTGCCAGCAGTGAGGCCCTGGGACAGGGTAACACAGATACGCAGTATTTT. Translated, it gives CASSEALGQGNTDTQYF.

This clone appeared a few times. In DNA, the CDR3 is TGCGCCAGCAGGGGCGGGAGTTCGTACGAGCAGTACTTC. Amino acids: CASRGGSSYEQYF. The chain joins TRBV5-1 to TRBJ2-7, with TRBD2 matching 7 bases. V trimming: 5 bases; J trimming: 4 bases; junction bases outside the gene matches: 6. Germline values: CDR1 SGHRS, CDR2 YFSETQ. This CDR3 spans 13 amino acids.

The chain employs TRBV10-3 and TRBJ2-7, with a possible D match to TRBD2 (5 bases). Between the trimmed V and J ends, which lost 3 bases and 0 bases, there was a span of 6 bases. Germline CDR1 reads ENHRY; CDR2 reads SYGVKD. This CDR3 has 13 amino acids. CDR3 in amino acids: CAISDRDSYEQYF. CDR3 bases: TGTGCCATCAGTGACCGGGACTCCTACGAGCAGTACTTC.

The chain employs TRBV7-9 and TRBJ1-5; 7 bases agree with TRBD1. V trimming: 5 bases; J trimming: 3 bases; junction bases outside the gene matches: 7. The germline V gene encodes CDR1 SEHNR and CDR2 FQNEAQ (reference sequence). The CDR3 length is 15 residues. The CDR3, as DNA: TGTGCCAGCAGCCCCGACAGGGCCCTCAATCAGCCCCAGCATTTT. Amino acids: CASSPDRALNQPQHF.

This clone was observed a handful of times. The chain couples TRBV30 to TRBJ1-2; TRBD1 agrees at 7 bases. Trimming took 0 bases from V and 7 from J; bases not matched to a gene: 5. This CDR3 contains 13 residues. The V gene's germline CDR1 is GTSNPN and CDR2 SVGIG (reference sequence). CDR3 DNA sequence: TGTGCCTGGAGTGTGGTAGGGGGCGGTGGCTACACCTTC. It specifies CAWSVVGGGGYTF.

V is TRBV19 and J is TRBJ2-5; TRBD1 matches at 11 bases. This CDR3 has 15 residues. Germline-derived CDR1 and CDR2 are LNHDA and SQIVND (reference sequence). V was clipped by 3 bases and J by 5 bases; unmatched bases: 5. The CDR3 loop reads CASSIGQGAQETQYF. The CDR3 nucleotides are TGTGCCAGTAGTATTGGACAGGGGGCGCAGGAGACCCAGTACTTC.

As DNA, the CDR3 is TGTGCCAGCAGCTTAGCGTTGGGAGGAGCTGAAAAACTGTTTTTT. Encoded protein: CASSLALGGAEKLFF. The J gene is TRBJ1-4, the V gene TRBV13; D is unresolved. Germline V lookup: CDR1 PRHDT, CDR2 FYEKMQ (reference sequence). Trimming left V 1 base short and J 7 bases short, with 13 bases between. The CDR3 consists of 15 residues.

V is TRBV19 and J is TRBJ2-5, with TRBD2 matching 11 bases. Germline CDR1 LNHDA, CDR2 SQIVND (reference sequence). Trimming cost V 5 bases and J 5 bases; bases outside gene matches: 7. CDR3 length equals 15 residues. The CDR3 coding sequence is TGTGCCAGTAGTTTGGGGACTAGCGGCATGGAGACCCAGTACTTC. Translation: CASSLGTSGMETQYF.

This clone was detected only a few times. The rearrangement joins TRBV7-9 to TRBJ1-4; D call uncertain. Germline-derived CDR1 and CDR2 are SEHNR and FQNEAQ (reference sequence). The length of the CDR3 is 14 residues. The V gene lost 3 bases and the J gene lost 2 bases, with 7 bases spanning the gap. The CDR3 here is CASSFSGTNEKLFF. DNA of the CDR3: TGTGCCAGCAGCTTTTCCGGGACTAATGAAAAACTGTTTTTT.

The chain is built from TRBV20-1 and TRBJ2-7; D uncertain. CDR3 length: 11 amino acids. Germline loops: CDR1 DFQATT, CDR2 SNEGSKA (reference sequence). The V gene lost 3 bases and the J gene lost 3 bases, with 6 bases spanning the gap. CDR3 loop: CSARFNYEQYF. CDR3 bases: TGCAGTGCTAGGTTTAACTACGAGCAGTACTTC.